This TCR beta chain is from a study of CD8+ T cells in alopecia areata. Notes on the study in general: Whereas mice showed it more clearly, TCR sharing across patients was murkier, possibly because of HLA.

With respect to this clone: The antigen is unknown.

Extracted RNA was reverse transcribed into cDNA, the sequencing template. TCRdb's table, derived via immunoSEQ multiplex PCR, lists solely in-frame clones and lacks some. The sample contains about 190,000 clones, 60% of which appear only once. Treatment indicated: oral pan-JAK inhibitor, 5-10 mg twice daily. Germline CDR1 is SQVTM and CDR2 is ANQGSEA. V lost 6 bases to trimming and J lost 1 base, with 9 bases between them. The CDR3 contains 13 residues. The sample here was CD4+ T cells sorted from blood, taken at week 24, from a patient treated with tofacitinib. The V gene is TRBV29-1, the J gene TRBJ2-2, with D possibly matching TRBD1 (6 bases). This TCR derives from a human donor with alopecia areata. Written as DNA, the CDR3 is TGCAGCGTGCACAGGGTGAACACCGGGGAGCTGTTTTTT. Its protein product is CSVHRVNTGELFF.